These 17 T cell receptor beta chains came from one sample sequenced in a study of tumor and adjacent non-tumor tissue in lung cancer. TCRbeta libraries were built with three rounds of nested PCR, modified from ARM-PCR. TCRdb ran MiXCR on the multiplex PCR reads and lists one entry per CDR3 protein. The sample lists about 60,000 distinct CDR3 sequences; 61% were seen once. No cell sorting was done before RNA was extracted from the tissue. The normal lung tissue was taken more than 3 cm from the tumor edge. The sequenced sample consisted of distant non-tumor lung tissue. The receptors here all came from a man between 70 and 80 years old with non-small cell lung cancer.

The chain employs TRBV10-2 and TRBJ2-7; TRBD1 might be the D (6 bases). The V gene's germline CDR1 is WSHSY and CDR2 SAAADI. Deletions cut 7 bases from V and 7 bases from J, with 17 bases between. The CDR3 covers 13 residues. The CDR3 spells CASNATTGAEQYF. CDR3 nucleotides: TGCGCCAGCAATGCTACGACAGGTGCTGAGCAGTACTTC.

Many counts were recorded for this clonotype. J is TRBJ2-7 and V is TRBV7-9, with TRBD1 matching 7 bases. CDR1 and CDR2 from the germline V gene are SEHNR and FQNEAQ (reference sequence). Trimming removed 2 bases from V and 5 bases from J; junction bases left unmatched: 9. This CDR3 has 15 residues. Here the CDR3 reads CASSLRQDRRDEQYF. In DNA form, the CDR3 reads TGTGCCAGCAGCTTACGGCAGGACAGGCGCGACGAGCAGTACTTC. Variable domain in full (rest from reference TRBV7-9 and TRBJ2-7): DTGVSQNPRHKITKRGQNVTFRCDPISEHNRLYWYRQTLGQGPEFLTYFQNEAQLEKSRLLSDRFSAERPKGSFSTLEIQRTEQGDSAMYLCASSLRQDRRDEQYFGPGTRLTVT.

This clonotype was picked up a small number of times. The chain has TRBV20-1 and TRBJ2-3; D might be TRBD2 (7 bases). CDR3 length equals 15 residues. V was cut by 2 bases and J by 0 bases, with 12 bases left in between. The germline gives CDR1 DFQATT, CDR2 SNEGSKA (reference sequence). CDR3 protein: CSARSGGRSTDTQYF. The CDR3 DNA sequence: TGCAGTGCTAGATCGGGGGGCCGGAGCACAGATACGCAGTATTTT.

This clonotype was seen only a few times. A much larger clone sits a single nucleotide away, making a read error possible. V gene TRBV6-6 combines with J gene TRBJ2-7; D possibly uses TRBD1 or TRBD2 (5 bases each). Germline V gene data show CDR1 as MNHNY and CDR2 as SVGAGI (reference sequence). This CDR3 comprises 12 residues. CDR3 nucleotide sequence: TGTGCCAACAGTTACGGGGCTGCCGAGCAGTACTTC. Residues: CANSYGAAEQYF.

About this clonotype itself: One junction end does not reproduce the germline sequence, and a read error may be involved. The rearrangement uses TRBV4-2 and TRBJ2-3; TRBD1 matches at 9 bases. The CDR3 spans 16 residues. The V gene's germline CDR1 is LGHNA and CDR2 YNFKEQ. In nucleotides, the CDR3 is TGTGTCAGCAGCCAAGAGGACAGGGGTTTTTCGGATACGCAGTGTTTT. Encoded protein: CVSSQEDRGFSDTQCF.

Remarks on this clonotype: One end of the junction fails to match germline, which may point to a read error. This rearrangement joins TRBV5-1 to TRBJ2-3; 9 nucleotides agree with TRBD2. CDR3 length: 18 amino acids. Looked up from germline, CDR1 is SGHRS and CDR2 is YFSETQ. Here the CDR3 DNA reads TGTGCCGGCAGCCCTCTCGGGACTAGCTGGCCTAGCACAGATACGCAGTATTTT. This codes for CAGSPLGTSWPSTDTQYF.

A single count supports this clonotype. Being one base from a much bigger clone, this may be a read error. The CDR3 DNA sequence: TGTGCCAGCAGCACCCTAAGCTTGAGGGGGGGTAGGTCCTACAATGAGCAGTTCTTC. It yields the protein CASSTLSLRGGRSYNEQFF. This rearrangement joins TRBV7-9 to TRBJ2-1, with D possibly being TRBD2 (7 bases). Deletions cut 5 bases from V and 1 base from J, with 24 bases between. Germline CDR1 is SEHNR and CDR2 is FQNEAQ (reference sequence). The CDR3 is 19 residues long.

The chain employs TRBV19 and TRBJ2-3, with TRBD1 identical over 8 bases. CDR3 length equals 15 residues. CDR1 is LNHDA, CDR2 SQIVND, per germline (reference sequence). After removal of 3 bases from V and 4 bases from J, the junction contained 6 bases not matched to a gene. The CDR3 loop is CASSIKTGAPDTQYF. The CDR3 DNA is TGTGCCAGTAGTATCAAGACAGGGGCCCCAGATACGCAGTATTTT.

Worth noting for this clonotype: A read error may explain this, as a much larger clone is one base away. The chain uses TRBV28 and TRBJ2-3, with unresolved D. CDR1 and CDR2 from the germline V gene are MDHEN and SYDVKM. The V end lost 2 bases, the J end lost 4 bases, and 10 bases lay between the germline ends. CDR3 length: 14 residues. In DNA, the CDR3 is TGTGCCAGCAGTTTAATGAGAGAGGCAGATACGCAGTATTTT. It specifies CASSLMREADTQYF.

About this clonotype: The junction shows a germline mismatch at one end, possibly a read error. DNA for the CDR3: TGTGCCATCAGTGAAGGGTTCAGATACAATGAGCAGTTCTTT. Protein: CAISEGFRYNEQFF. The chain links TRBV10-3 to TRBJ2-1; no firm D call. This CDR3 is 14 amino acids long. Per germline, CDR1 ENHRY and CDR2 SYGVKD.

Regarding this clonotype: With a much larger clone just one base away, this may be a read error. This chain joins TRBV29-1 and TRBJ2-5, with D possibly matching TRBD2 (6 bases). In germline, CDR1 is SQVTM, CDR2 ANQGSEA. This CDR3 has 11 residues. The CDR3 DNA is TGCAGCGGGGGGGAGCGAGAGACCCAGCACTTC. It encodes CSGGERETQHF.

Of note for this clonotype: With a much larger clone just one base away, this may be a read error. This sequence joins TRBV5-1 and TRBJ1-5; 7 bases agree with TRBD1. Trimming took 4 bases from V and 7 from J; bases not matched to a gene: 8. The CDR3 is 14 residues long. Germline V gene sequence: CDR1 SGHRS, CDR2 YFSETQ. CDR3 residues: CASSTQAGGQPQHF. The CDR3 DNA is TGCGCCAGCAGCACGCAGGCAGGGGGACAGCCCCAGCATTTT.

J is TRBJ2-1 and V is TRBV6-1; 7 bases fit TRBD2. Trimming took 6 bases from V and 8 from J; bases not matched to a gene: 16. This CDR3 contains 16 residues. Germline lookup yields CDR1 MNHNS and CDR2 SASEGT. Here the CDR3 reads CASRNPGLAREHEQFF. In DNA form, the CDR3 reads TGTGCCAGCAGGAACCCTGGACTGGCGCGGGAGCATGAGCAGTTCTTC.

A note on this clonotype: A read error may account for a junction end that differs from germline. The chain employs TRBV6-1 and TRBJ1-1; D call uncertain. The germline V gene has CDR1 MNHNS and CDR2 SASEGT. CDR3 length: 16 amino acids. CDR3 nucleotides: TGCGCCAGCAATGAATGGCAGCTGTCTTTTGGCACTGAAGCTTTCTTT. It encodes CASNEWQLSFGTEAFF.

This clonotype was seen a single time. The chain recombines TRBV10-1 with TRBJ1-1, with D uncertain. The V gene's germline CDR1 is WNHNN and CDR2 SYGVQD (reference sequence). Trimming pared 5 bases from V and 1 base from J, leaving 8 bases between. This CDR3 region has 13 residues. The CDR3 DNA reads TGCGCCAGCAGTCAAGAGGGGAACACTGAAGCTTTCTTT. Translating it yields CASSQEGNTEAFF.

As concerns this clonotype: Being one base from a much bigger clone, this may be a read error. The genes are TRBV12-3 or TRBV12-4 and TRBJ2-7; 7 bases match TRBD1. The CDR3 loop spans 14 amino acids. CDR3 sequence (DNA): TGTGCCAGCAGTTCCGGGACAGCCTCCTACGATCAGTACTTC. It is translated as CASSSGTASYDQYF.

The genes are TRBV6-2 or TRBV6-3 and TRBJ2-3; no clear D. The CDR3 length is 11 residues. CDR1 and CDR2 (germline): MNHEY, SVGEGT. V shed 6 bases and J shed 8 bases, with 9 bases lying between them. CDR3 nucleotides: TGTGCCAGCAGAGGCGTGGTTACGCAGTATTTT. Translation gives CASRGVVTQYF.